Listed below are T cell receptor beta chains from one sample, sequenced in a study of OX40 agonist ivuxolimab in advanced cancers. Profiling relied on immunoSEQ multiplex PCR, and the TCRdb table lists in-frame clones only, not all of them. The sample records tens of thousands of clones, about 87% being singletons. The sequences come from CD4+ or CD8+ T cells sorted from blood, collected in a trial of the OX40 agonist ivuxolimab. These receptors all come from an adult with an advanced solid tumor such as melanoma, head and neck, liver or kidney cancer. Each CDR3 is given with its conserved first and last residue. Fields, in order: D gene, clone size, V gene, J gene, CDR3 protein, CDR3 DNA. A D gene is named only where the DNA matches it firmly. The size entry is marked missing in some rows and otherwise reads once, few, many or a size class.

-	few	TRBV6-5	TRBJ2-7	CASSERDSYYEQYF	TGTGCCAGCAGTGAGCGGGACAGTTATTACGAGCAGTACTTC
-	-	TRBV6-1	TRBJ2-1	CASSEAARSSYNEQFF	TGTGCCAGCAGTGAGGCAGCTAGGAGCTCCTACAATGAGCAGTTCTTC
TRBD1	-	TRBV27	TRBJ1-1	CASSLGQKNTEAFF	TGTGCCAGCAGTTTGGGACAGAAGAACACTGAAGCTTTCTTT
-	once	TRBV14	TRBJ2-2	CASSHHTGELFF	TGTGCCAGCAGCCATCATACCGGGGAGCTGTTTTTT
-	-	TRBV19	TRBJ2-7	CASSRLQGPTYEQYF	TGTGCCAGTAGCCGACTCCAGGGCCCGACCTACGAGCAGTACTTC
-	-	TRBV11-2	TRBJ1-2	CASSKSGTSIDYTF	TGTGCCAGCAGTAAATCCGGGACAAGTATTGACTACACCTTC
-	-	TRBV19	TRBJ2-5	CASSIGEKQETQYF	TGTGCCAGTAGTATAGGGGAGAAGCAAGAGACCCAGTACTTC
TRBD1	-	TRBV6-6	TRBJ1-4	CASSYSTGGNEKLLF	TGTGCCAGCAGTTATTCGACAGGGGGTAATGAAAAACTGCTTTTT
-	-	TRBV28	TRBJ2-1	CAWGPLNEQFF	TGTGCTTGGGGACCGCTCAATGAGCAGTTCTTC
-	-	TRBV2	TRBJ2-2	CASSPQGIASVTGELFF	TGTGCCAGCAGCCCCCAGGGGATAGCTAGCGTAACCGGGGAGCTGTTTTTT
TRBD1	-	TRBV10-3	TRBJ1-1	CAISRKPGQGGSEAFF	TGTGCCATCAGCCGAAAGCCGGGACAGGGGGGTTCTGAAGCTTTCTTT
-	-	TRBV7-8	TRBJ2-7	CASSSSGAQGEQYF	TGTGCCAGCAGCAGCAGTGGGGCACAGGGAGAGCAGTACTTC
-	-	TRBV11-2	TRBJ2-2	CASSREGHSDTGELFF	TGTGCCAGCAGCCGTGAAGGACACTCGGACACCGGGGAGCTGTTTTTT
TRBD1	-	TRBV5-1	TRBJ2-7	CASSLALGQGAWEQYF	TGCGCCAGCAGCTTGGCATTGGGACAGGGGGCTTGGGAGCAGTACTTC
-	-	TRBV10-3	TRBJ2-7	CAISEGAGSYEQYF	TGTGCCATCAGTGAAGGGGCAGGGAGCTACGAGCAGTACTTC
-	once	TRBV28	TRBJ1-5	CASSLGGIGQPQHF	TGTGCCAGCAGTTTGGGGGGCATCGGTCAGCCCCAGCATTTT
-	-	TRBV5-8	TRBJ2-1	CASSRDNEQFF	TGTGCCAGCAGTCGGGACAATGAGCAGTTCTTC
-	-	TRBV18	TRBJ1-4	CASSPPPGGEKLFF	TGTGCCAGCTCACCCCCACCCGGGGGTGAAAAACTGTTTTTT
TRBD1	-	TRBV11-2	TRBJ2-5	CASSLGTGWEETQYF	TGTGCCAGCAGCTTAGGGACAGGGTGGGAAGAGACCCAGTACTTC
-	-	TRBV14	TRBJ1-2	CASSQSRTANYGYTF	TGTGCCAGCAGCCAGTCCCGGACTGCGAACTATGGCTACACCTTC
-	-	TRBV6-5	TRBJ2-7	CASSYSELGSYEQYF	TGTGCCAGCAGTTACTCTGAGCTGGGCTCCTACGAGCAGTACTTC
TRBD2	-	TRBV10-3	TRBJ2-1	CAMSAGTSGSLTYNEQFF	TGTGCCATGTCGGCCGGGACTAGCGGGAGTTTGACCTACAATGAGCAGTTCTTC
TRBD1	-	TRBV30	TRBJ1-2	CAWRPGQGAGYTF	TGTGCCTGGAGACCGGGACAGGGGGCTGGCTACACCTTC
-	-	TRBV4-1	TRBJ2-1	CASSQGPAVSYNEQFF	TGCGCCAGCAGCCAAGGTCCCGCTGTCTCCTACAATGAGCAGTTCTTC
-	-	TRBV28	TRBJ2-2	CASINTGYTGELFF	TGTGCCAGCATCAATACCGGGTACACCGGGGAGCTGTTTTTT
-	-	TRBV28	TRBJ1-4	CASSSGAYNEKLFF	TGTGCCAGCAGTTCCGGGGCCTATAATGAAAAACTGTTTTTT
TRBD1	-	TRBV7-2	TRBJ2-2	CASSLITGTGGARLFF	TGTGCCAGCAGCTTGATAACCGGGACAGGGGGAGCGAGGCTGTTTTTT
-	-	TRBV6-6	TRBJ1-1	CASSYLTANTEAFF	TGTGCCAGCAGTTACTTGACAGCGAACACTGAAGCTTTCTTT
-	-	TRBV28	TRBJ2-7	CASRARGSSYEQYF	TGTGCCAGCAGGGCTAGAGGCAGCTCCTACGAGCAGTACTTC
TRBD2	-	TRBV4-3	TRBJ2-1	CASSQLTSAYNEQFF	TGCGCCAGCAGCCAATTGACTAGCGCGTACAATGAGCAGTTCTTC
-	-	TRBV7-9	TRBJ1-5	CASSQTGDSNQPQHF	TGTGCCAGCAGCCAGACTGGGGATAGCAATCAGCCCCAGCATTTT
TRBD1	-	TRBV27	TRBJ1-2	CASSNGTVYGYTF	TGTGCCAGCAGCAATGGGACAGTATATGGCTACACCTTC
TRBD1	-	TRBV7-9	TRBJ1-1	CASSILQGVGTEAFF	TGTGCCAGCAGCATCCTGCAGGGGGTGGGCACTGAAGCTTTCTTT
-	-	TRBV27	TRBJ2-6	CASSLLTGSGANVLTF	TGTGCCAGCAGTTTGCTGACAGGATCTGGGGCCAACGTCCTGACTTTC
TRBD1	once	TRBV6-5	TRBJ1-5	CASSKQGNQPQHF	TGTGCCAGCAGCAAACAGGGGAATCAGCCCCAGCATTTT
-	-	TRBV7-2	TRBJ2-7	CASTLTGTYEQYF	TGTGCCAGCACCCTTACGGGGACCTACGAGCAGTACTTC
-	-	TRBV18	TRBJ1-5	CASSQGGSQPQHF	TGTGCCAGCTCACAAGGGGGTAGTCAGCCCCAGCATTTT
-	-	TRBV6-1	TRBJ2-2	CASSTGTNTGELFF	TGTGCCAGCAGCACCGGAACGAACACCGGGGAGCTGTTTTTT
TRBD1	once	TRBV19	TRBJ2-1	CASSIAGTGGRDEQFF	TGTGCCAGTAGTATAGCGGGGACAGGGGGTAGGGATGAGCAGTTCTTC
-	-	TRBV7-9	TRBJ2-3	CASSWGGDTQYF	TGTGCCAGCAGTTGGGGAGGAGATACGCAGTATTTT
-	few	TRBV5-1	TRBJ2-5	CASRILDGYQETQYF	TGCGCCAGCAGGATTCTCGACGGTTACCAAGAGACCCAGTACTTC
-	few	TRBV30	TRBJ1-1	CAWSVGITEAFF	TGTGCCTGGAGTGTAGGCATAACTGAAGCTTTCTTT
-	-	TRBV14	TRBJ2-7	CASSPAGGGYEQYF	TGTGCCAGCAGCCCGGCCGGTGGTGGCTACGAGCAGTACTTC
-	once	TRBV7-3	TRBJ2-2	CASSLLSGTGELFF	TGTGCCAGCAGCTTACTCTCCGGCACCGGGGAGCTGTTTTTT
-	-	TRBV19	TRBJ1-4	CASSNGRTATNEKLFF	TGTGCCAGTAGTAATGGGAGGACCGCAACTAATGAAAAACTGTTTTTT
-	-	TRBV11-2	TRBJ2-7	CASSSQGGIGEQYF	TGTGCCAGCAGCTCCCAAGGGGGAATAGGCGAGCAGTACTTC
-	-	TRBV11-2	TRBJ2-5	CASSSGLVETQYF	TGTGCCAGCAGCTCTGGGTTAGTAGAGACCCAGTACTTC
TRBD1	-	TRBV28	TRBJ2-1	CASSSGQGTYNEQFF	TGTGCCAGCAGCTCAGGACAGGGGACATACAATGAGCAGTTCTTC
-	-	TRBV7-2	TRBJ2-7	CASSNRNEQYF	TGTGCCAGCAGCAACCGGAACGAGCAGTACTTC
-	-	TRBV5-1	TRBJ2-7	CASSRDYEQYF	TGCGCCAGCAGCCGTGATTACGAGCAGTACTTC
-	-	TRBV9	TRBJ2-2	CASSVENTGELFF	TGTGCCAGCAGCGTAGAAAACACCGGGGAGCTGTTTTTT
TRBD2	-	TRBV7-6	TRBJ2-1	CASSLATSGNLGNEQFF	TGTGCCAGCAGCTTAGCGACTAGCGGAAACCTGGGGAATGAGCAGTTCTTC
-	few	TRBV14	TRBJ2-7	CASSQDTGRQYF	TGTGCCAGCAGCCAAGACACAGGACGGCAGTACTTC
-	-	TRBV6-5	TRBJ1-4	CASSSGPYEKLFF	TGTGCCAGCAGTTCGGGACCGTATGAAAAACTGTTTTTT